This T cell receptor beta chain was observed in a study of T cell responses to AZD1222 COVID-19 vaccine. Findings and caveats of the study: The sample set comprised mostly white British donors with more females, and clonal diversity was possibly underestimated.

The CDR3 runs to 11 residues. V lost 4 bases and J lost 7, with 8 bases in between. CDR1 and CDR2 from the germline V gene are MNHEY and SMNVEV (reference sequence). A word on this clone: Its cognate antigen is unknown.

The data were produced by immunoSEQ multiplex PCR, yet TCRdb's version contains in-frame clones alone and is incomplete. The sample holds 150,000 or so clones; 75% to 90% are singletons and the top ten take roughly 8%. Source: peripheral blood, taken on day 0 of AZD1222 vaccination. V and J are TRBV27 and TRBJ2-7; D gene unclear. The origin of this receptor is an adult in good health. The CDR3 loop is CASSCPLEQYF. The CDR3 nucleotides read TGTGCCAGCAGTTGTCCCCTGGAGCAGTACTTC.